Shown below are 21 T cell receptor beta chains from a single sample sequenced in a study of read filtering for tumor transcriptome and immune sequencing. From 400 to 450 ng of RNA, a library with molecular barcoded alpha/delta and beta/gamma adaptors was made. TCRdb used MiXCR to reprocess the reads, holding one entry per CDR3 protein. The sample records 25,000 or so distinct CDR3 sequences, about 20% being singletons. The sequenced material came from a population of CD138-negative cells sorted from bone marrow. These receptors all stem from a donor at least 40 years old with multiple myeloma.

This clonotype was observed many times. V is TRBV6-5 and J is TRBJ2-5, with 7 bases aligning to TRBD1. Germline loops: CDR1 MNHEY, CDR2 SVGAGI. J lost 4 bases, V lost 2 bases, and 7 bases had no gene match. The CDR3 extends over 15 amino acids. The CDR3 region is CASSYSWAGGETQYF. In DNA, the CDR3 is TGTGCCAGCAGTTACAGTTGGGCAGGGGGAGAGACCCAGTACTTC.

This clonotype came up many times. V and J are TRBV2 and TRBJ2-1; the match to TRBD2 covers 8 bases. V shed 9 bases and J 0 bases; nucleotides not matched to a gene: 4. In germline, CDR1 is SNHLY, CDR2 FYNNEI. The CDR3 loop spans 14 amino acids. The CDR3 is CASLLAVSYNEQFF. The CDR3 nucleotides read TGTGCCAGTCTACTAGCGGTCTCCTACAATGAGCAGTTCTTC.

This clonotype occurred many times. V gene TRBV29-1 combines with J gene TRBJ2-5; D assignment may be TRBD1 or TRBD2 (5 bases each). With 2 bases removed from V and 5 bases from J, the gap between germline ends came to 12 bases. Germline CDR1 and CDR2: SQVTM and ANQGSEA. The CDR3 consists of 13 residues. CDR3 region: CSVERGVGETQYF. DNA of the CDR3: TGCAGCGTTGAAAGGGGAGTTGGGGAGACCCAGTACTTC.

This clonotype was seen at least ten times. The gene calls are TRBV18 and TRBJ2-7; TRBD2 agrees at 12 bases. V shed 3 bases and J 6 bases; nucleotides not matched to a gene: 3. Germline CDR1 KGHSH, CDR2 LQKENI. The CDR3 is 14 amino acids. DNA for the CDR3: TGTGCCAGCTCACCTACTAGCGGGAGGATCGAGCAGTACTTC. Protein: CASSPTSGRIEQYF.

In the case of this clonotype: A much larger clone is a single base away; this may be a read error. The gene calls are TRBV4-1 and TRBJ2-5; TRBD2 agrees at 7 bases. CDR3 size: 16 residues. Germline V CDR1 and CDR2: MGHRA, YSYEKL. CDR3 nucleotides: TGCGCCAGCAGCCAAGACCCGCGGGAGAGCCAAGAGTCCCAGTACTTC. Amino acids: CASSQDPRESQESQYF.

In this sample, this clonotype turned up many times. This rearrangement joins TRBV4-2 to TRBJ2-1; 7 nucleotides agree with TRBD2. Trimming at V came to 4 bases and at J to 2 bases, leaving 5 bases not matched to a gene. Germline-derived CDR1 and CDR2 are LGHNA and YNFKEQ. This CDR3 is built from 15 residues. In DNA form, the CDR3 reads TGTGCCAGCAGCCCCGAGCGGGAACCCTACAATGAGCAGTTCTTC. Translating gives CASSPEREPYNEQFF.

This clonotype came up many times. The chain employs TRBV3-1 and TRBJ1-1; TRBD1 might be the D (6 bases). Germline V CDR1 and CDR2: LGHDT, YNNKEL (reference sequence). V was cut by 2 bases and J by 5 bases, with 12 bases left in between. The CDR3 extends over 14 amino acids. In DNA, the CDR3 is TGTGCCAGCAGCCAACAGGGGAGGGATACTGAAGCTTTCTTT. The encoded protein is CASSQQGRDTEAFF.

About this clonotype itself: A read error may produce the germline difference seen at one junction end. The gene calls are TRBV4-1 and TRBJ2-7; 10 bases are shared with TRBD2. The CDR3 is made up of 15 amino acids. CDR1 is MGHRA, CDR2 YSYEKL, per germline. The DNA of the CDR3 is TGCGCCAGCAGTCTGAGAGCGGGAGGGCCCTACGGGCAGTACTTC. Translated: CASSLRAGGPYGQYF.

By frequency in the sample, this clonotype is medium-sized. The rearrangement links TRBV27 to TRBJ2-1; a weak D match, TRBD2 (5 bases). Looked up from germline, CDR1 is MNHEY and CDR2 is SMNVEV (reference sequence). The germline V and J ends were trimmed by 2 bases and 8 bases, with 16 bases remaining between them. The CDR3 consists of 15 residues. CDR3 amino acids: CASSLMAVRVDEQFF. In DNA form, the CDR3 reads TGTGCCAGCAGTTTAATGGCAGTGCGGGTCGATGAGCAGTTCTTC.

At least ten counts were recorded for this clonotype. The V gene is TRBV20-1, the J gene TRBJ2-5; 9 bases are shared with TRBD2. This CDR3 has 18 residues. Germline lookup yields CDR1 DFQATT and CDR2 SNEGSKA (reference sequence). V lost 0 bases, J lost 2 bases, and 13 bases stayed unmatched. The CDR3 nucleotides are TGCAGTGCTAGAGAGGGGCTTTTGCGGCTAGCGGGGCAAGAGACCCAGTACTTC. Translated: CSAREGLLRLAGQETQYF.

Remarks on this clonotype: This likely came from a read error, as a far larger clone is one base away. The chain uses TRBV11-2 and TRBJ2-1, with 8 bases lining up with TRBD2. The CDR3 loop spans 17 amino acids. Germline-derived CDR1 and CDR2 are SGHAT and FQNNGV. The CDR3 region is CASSPGVAGRFRNEQSF. The CDR3 DNA reads TGTGCCAGCAGCCCCGGAGTAGCGGGACGTTTTCGGAATGAGCAGTCCTTC.

The CDR3 loop reads CASSVFDRAGTGELFF. The DNA of the CDR3 is TGTGCCAGCAGCGTATTTGACAGGGCTGGGACCGGGGAGCTGTTTTTT. This rearrangement joins TRBV9 to TRBJ2-2, with 7 bases that match TRBD1. Germline loops: CDR1 SGDLS, CDR2 YYNGEE. The length of the CDR3 is 16 residues. V shed 1 base and J 5 bases; nucleotides not matched to a gene: 8.

This clonotype was observed a single time. This probably arose from a read error, given a far larger clone one base away. This chain uses TRBV11-1 with TRBJ1-1; 8 positions match TRBD1. Germline V gene sequence: CDR1 SGHAT, CDR2 FQDESV (reference sequence). This CDR3 has 14 amino acids. The CDR3 protein is CASSLTGEDTEASF. The CDR3 nucleotides are TGTGCCAGCAGTTTGACAGGGGAGGACACTGAAGCTTCCTTT.

This clonotype was seen at least ten times. The chain links TRBV6-2 or TRBV6-3 to TRBJ2-7; D may be TRBD1 (6 bases). Looked up from germline, CDR1 is MNHEY and CDR2 is SVGEGT. V was pared by 8 bases and J by 8 bases, with 19 bases between. The CDR3 has 13 residues. CDR3 in amino acids: CASRPPRTGKQYF. The CDR3 DNA reads as TGTGCCAGCCGTCCCCCTCGTACAGGGAAGCAGTACTTC.

To note about this clonotype: Sequence at one end of the junction differs from germline and may be a read error. In DNA form, the CDR3 reads TGTGCCTGCAGCTTAGTCGGGGCGGGGACAGATACGCAGTATTTT. The encoded protein is CACSLVGAGTDTQYF. The rearrangement joins TRBV7-9 to TRBJ2-3; TRBD2 is a possible D gene (6 bases). The CDR3 loop spans 15 amino acids. The germline V gene has CDR1 SEHNR and CDR2 FQNEAQ (reference sequence). Filled out from reference TRBV7-9 and TRBJ2-3, the complete variable domain reads DTGVSQNPRHKITKRGQNVTFRCDPISEHNRLYWYRQTLGQGPEFLTYFQNEAQLEKSRLLSDRFSAERPKGSFSTLEIQRTEQGDSAMYLCACSLVGAGTDTQYFGPGTRLTVL.

This clonotype has a count of ten or more. The gene calls are TRBV5-1 and TRBJ2-3; 7 bases agree with TRBD2. Per germline, CDR1 SGHRS and CDR2 YFSETQ. The CDR3 totals 15 residues. V lost 0 bases, J lost 6 bases, and 7 bases stayed unmatched. CDR3 amino acids: CASSLAGGRVDTQYF. The CDR3 DNA is TGCGCCAGCAGCTTGGCGGGCGGGAGAGTGGATACGCAGTATTTT.

As to this clonotype: The junction does not match germline at one end; this may be a read error. The V and J genes are TRBV6-1 and TRBJ1-1, with D perhaps TRBD1 (5 bases). Germline V gives CDR1 MNHNS, CDR2 SASEGT. This CDR3 spans 13 amino acids. The CDR3 loop is CASIPQEDTVAFF. Written as DNA, the CDR3 is TGTGCCAGCATTCCCCAGGAGGACACTGTAGCTTTCTTT.

This clonotype was seen many times. The chain uses TRBV28 and TRBJ2-2; 7 nucleotides line up with TRBD2. With V trimmed by 2 bases and J by 0 bases, 3 bases remained unmatched. The CDR3 is made up of 16 amino acids. Germline loops: CDR1 MDHEN, CDR2 SYDVKM. The CDR3 nucleotides are TGTGCCAGCAGTTTAGTCGGGAGGACGAACACCGGGGAGCTGTTTTTT. Translating it yields CASSLVGRTNTGELFF.

This clonotype was seen more than once but under ten times. V and J are TRBV6-6 and TRBJ2-1, with a possible D match to TRBD2 (5 bases). Trimming removed 5 bases at V and 9 bases at J, with 17 bases between. The CDR3 loop spans 14 amino acids. Germline loops: CDR1 MNHNY, CDR2 SVGAGI (reference sequence). The CDR3 nucleotides read TGTGCCAGCAGTCCCCGCTCTAGCATCGGTGAGCAGTTCTTC. Translation: CASSPRSSIGEQFF.

This clonotype was detected ten times or more. The rearrangement links TRBV11-2 to TRBJ2-3, with TRBD2 matching 10 bases. Germline CDR1 SGHAT, CDR2 FQNNGV. This CDR3 spans 16 amino acids. With V trimmed by 5 bases and J by 0 bases, 5 bases remained unmatched. The CDR3 reads CASSLTSGSSTDTQYF. For the CDR3, the DNA is TGTGCCAGCAGCCTGACTAGCGGGTCTAGCACAGATACGCAGTATTTT.

By proportion, this clonotype is medium-sized. V and J are TRBV29-1 and TRBJ2-1, with D possibly TRBD2 on 6 matching bases. Germline CDR1 SQVTM, CDR2 ANQGSEA. The CDR3 length is 15 residues. Trimming pared 5 bases from V and 0 bases from J, leaving 14 bases between. The CDR3 protein is CSVRPSVGSYNEQFF. CDR3 nucleotide sequence: TGCAGCGTTCGACCTAGCGTTGGCTCCTACAATGAGCAGTTCTTC.